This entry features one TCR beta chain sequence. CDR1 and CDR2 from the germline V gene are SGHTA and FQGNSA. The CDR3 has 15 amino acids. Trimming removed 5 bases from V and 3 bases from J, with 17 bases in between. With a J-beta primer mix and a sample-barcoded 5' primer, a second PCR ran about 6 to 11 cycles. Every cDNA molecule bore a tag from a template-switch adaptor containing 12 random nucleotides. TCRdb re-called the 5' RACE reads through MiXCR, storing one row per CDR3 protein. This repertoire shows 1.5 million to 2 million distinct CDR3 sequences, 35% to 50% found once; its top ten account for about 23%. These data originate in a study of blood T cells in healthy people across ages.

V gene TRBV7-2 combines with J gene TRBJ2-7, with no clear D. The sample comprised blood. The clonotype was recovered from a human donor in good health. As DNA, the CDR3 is TGTGCCAGCAGCCAGCAGGCCGATTTAATCTACGAGCAGTACTTC. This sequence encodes CASSQQADLIYEQYF.